These 15 T cell receptor beta chains share one sample of origin, sequenced in a study of Graves' ophthalmopathy and Graves' hyperthyroidism. RNA served as the template for amplifying TCR beta CDR3 regions. A first-round RT-PCR used HTBI primers, followed by a second-round multiplex PCR. TCRdb ran MiXCR on the multiplex PCR reads and lists one entry per CDR3 protein. The profile shows 300,000 to 500,000 distinct CDR3 sequences, roughly 15% of them singletons. The sample consisted of peripheral blood. These receptors came from a woman between 18 and 29 years old with stable Graves' hyperthyroidism.

The rearrangement links TRBV2 to TRBJ1-3, with D possibly TRBD1 on 5 matching bases. This CDR3 has 14 residues. The V end was cut by 9 bases, the J end by 0 bases, with 12 bases between. CDR1 is SNHLY, CDR2 FYNNEI, per germline. CDR3 sequence: CASSLQASGNTIYF. CDR3 nucleotide sequence: TGTGCCAGTTCCTTACAGGCCTCTGGAAACACCATATATTTT.

The chain carries TRBV19 and TRBJ2-4; 9 positions match TRBD1. After removal of 5 bases from V and 8 bases from J, the junction contained 7 bases not matched to a gene. Germline CDR1 and CDR2: LNHDA and SQIVND (reference sequence). This CDR3 contains 14 residues. CDR3: CASSVYRGRDIQYF. The CDR3 DNA follows: TGTGCCAGTAGTGTGTACAGGGGGCGAGACATTCAGTACTTC.

Comments on this clonotype: This may be a read error: a much more frequent sequence differs by one nucleotide. Since the CDR3 does not end with the conserved phenylalanine or tryptophan, this likely comes from a read error. The rearrangement links TRBV10-3 to TRBJ2-7, with D perhaps TRBD2 (6 bases). Germline CDR1 reads ENHRY; CDR2 reads SYGVKD. Deletions cut 7 bases from V and 6 bases from J, with 19 bases between. This CDR3 contains 14 residues. CDR3 coding DNA: TGTGCCATCATGGGAGGTCCCAGAGTAGGCGAGCAGTACTAC. Protein product: CAIMGGPRVGEQYY.

This clonotype was seen repeatedly, ten times or more. The V and J genes are TRBV6-1 and TRBJ1-2; the D gene is possibly TRBD1 (5 bases). The CDR3 length is 13 residues. Germline CDR1 MNHNS, CDR2 SASEGT. The germline V and J ends were trimmed by 6 bases and 5 bases, with 13 bases remaining between them. CDR3 region: CASSPGADYGYTF. CDR3 coding DNA: TGTGCCAGCAGCCCCGGGGCTGATTATGGCTACACCTTC.

This clonotype showed up many times. The chain employs TRBV7-2 and TRBJ2-2; 9 bases agree with TRBD1. Germline-derived CDR1 and CDR2 are SGHTA and FQGNSA. Trimming took 5 bases from V and 4 from J; bases not matched to a gene: 2. CDR3 length equals 14 residues. In DNA, the CDR3 is TGTGCCAGCAGCCCGGGACAGGGCACCGGGGAGCTGTTTTTT. This translates into CASSPGQGTGELFF.

The V call is TRBV6-1, the J call TRBJ1-2, with 8 positions matching TRBD1. The V segment lost 7 bases and the J segment 7 bases; nucleotides outside the gene matches: 11. The CDR3 is 14 amino acids. CDR1 is MNHNS, CDR2 SASEGT, per germline. In DNA, the CDR3 is TGTGCCAGCAAAGAAGACAGGGGAGGAACTGGCTACACCTTC. As protein: CASKEDRGGTGYTF.

This clonotype was observed at least ten times. V usage is TRBV12-3 or TRBV12-4 and J usage is TRBJ1-2; D is uncertain. Trimming took 5 bases from V and 8 from J, leaving 9 bases between them. The CDR3 spans 11 residues. This CDR3 reads CASSLPGGYTF. The CDR3 DNA sequence: TGTGCCAGCAGTCTCCCCGGGGGCTACACCTTC.

This clonotype occurred many times. The chain carries TRBV7-3 and TRBJ1-1; 9 nucleotides line up with TRBD1. Losses at the gene ends were 0 bases for V and 7 bases for J; bases not matched to a gene: 9. CDR1 is SGHTA and CDR2 is FQGTGA in the germline V gene. The CDR3 sequence is 16 residues long. Written as DNA, the CDR3 is TGTGCCAGCAGCTTAACGAGAGACGGACAGGGGAGTGAAGCTTTCTTT. This translates into CASSLTRDGQGSEAFF. The full variable domain, rest sourced from reference TRBV7-3 and TRBJ1-1, is GAGVSQTPSNKVTEKGKYVELRCDPISGHTALYWYRQSLGQGPEFLIYFQGTGAADDSGLPNDRFFAVRPEGSVSTLKIQRTERGDSAVYLCASSLTRDGQGSEAFFGQGTRLTVV.

This clonotype was picked up many times. V gene TRBV27 combines with J gene TRBJ1-1; no definite D call. V lost 3 bases and J lost 0, with 11 bases in between. The CDR3 has 15 residues. In germline, CDR1 is MNHEY, CDR2 SMNVEV (reference sequence). In nucleotides, the CDR3 is TGTGCCAGCAGTTTCAATCCGGTTATGAACACTGAAGCTTTCTTT. This codes for CASSFNPVMNTEAFF.

In its sample, this clonotype was seen many times. This chain joins TRBV6-5 and TRBJ1-6; 8 bases agree with TRBD1. V lost 2 bases to trimming and J lost 8 bases; unmatched junction nucleotides: 2. The germline CDR1 and CDR2 sequences are MNHEY and SVGAGI. This CDR3 region has 14 residues. The CDR3 loop is CASSYGQGYSPLHF. DNA for the CDR3: TGTGCCAGCAGTTACGGACAGGGTTATTCACCCCTCCACTTT.

This clonotype was seen repeatedly, ten times or more. J is TRBJ2-5 and V is TRBV7-2; tentatively, D is TRBD1 or TRBD2 (5 bases each). CDR1 and CDR2 from the germline V gene are SGHTA and FQGNSA. The ends were cut back, 1 base at V and 4 bases at J, with 13 bases in the middle. CDR3 size: 15 residues. CDR3: CASSLGLAGSETQYF. In nucleotides, the CDR3 is TGTGCCAGCAGCTTAGGCCTAGCAGGGTCAGAGACCCAGTACTTC.

This clonotype has at least ten counts. V gene TRBV7-3 combines with J gene TRBJ2-2; no reliable D call. Germline CDR1 SGHTA, CDR2 FQGTGA. The CDR3 is 12 residues long. Trimming shortened V by 2 bases and J by 7 bases, and 5 bases separated the two germline ends. CDR3 in amino acids: CASSLGDGELFF. The CDR3 region has the DNA TGTGCCAGCAGCTTAGGGGACGGGGAGCTGTTTTTT.

This clonotype has just a few counts. The rearrangement uses TRBV7-9 and TRBJ1-1; 7 nucleotides match TRBD1. Per germline, CDR1 SEHNR and CDR2 FQNEAQ (reference sequence). The V gene end was trimmed by 7 bases and the J gene end by 8 bases; junction bases not matched to a gene: 10. The CDR3 spans 13 residues. CDR3 protein: CASIPTGTEEAFF. The CDR3 DNA reads as TGTGCCAGCATCCCTACCGGGACAGAAGAAGCTTTCTTT.

This rearrangement joins TRBV6-5 to TRBJ1-1, with 10 bases fitting TRBD1. The junction had 4 bases not matched to a gene; V was cut back by 2 bases and J by 4 bases. Germline loops: CDR1 MNHEY, CDR2 SVGAGI. This CDR3 has 15 amino acids. CDR3 amino acids: CASSYAGQGSTEAFF. The DNA for the CDR3 is TGTGCCAGCAGTTACGCGGGACAGGGGAGCACTGAAGCTTTCTTT.

This clonotype has ten or more counts. The rearrangement uses TRBV6-2 or TRBV6-3 and TRBJ1-1; 9 bases match TRBD1. The CDR3 covers 14 residues. The V and J ends lost 4 bases and 5 bases, in that order; junction bases with no gene match: 5. In germline, CDR1 is MNHEY, CDR2 SVGEGT. The CDR3 DNA sequence: TGTGCCAGCAGTTTACAGGGGGCCGGGACTGAAGCTTTCTTT. Its translation: CASSLQGAGTEAFF.